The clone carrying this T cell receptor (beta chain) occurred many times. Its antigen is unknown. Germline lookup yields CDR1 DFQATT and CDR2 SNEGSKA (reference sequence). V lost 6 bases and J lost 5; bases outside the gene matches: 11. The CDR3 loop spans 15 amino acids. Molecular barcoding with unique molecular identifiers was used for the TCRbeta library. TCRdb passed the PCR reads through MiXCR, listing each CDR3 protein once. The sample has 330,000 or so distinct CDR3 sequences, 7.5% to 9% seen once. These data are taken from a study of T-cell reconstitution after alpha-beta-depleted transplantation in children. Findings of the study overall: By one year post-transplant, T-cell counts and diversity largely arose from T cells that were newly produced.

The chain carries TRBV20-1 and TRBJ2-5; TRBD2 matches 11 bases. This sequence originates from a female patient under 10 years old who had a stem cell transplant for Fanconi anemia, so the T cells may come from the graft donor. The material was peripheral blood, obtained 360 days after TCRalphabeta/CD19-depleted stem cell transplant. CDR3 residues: CSAPDSGTSGETQYF. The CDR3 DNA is TGCAGTGCCCCAGATTCCGGGACTAGCGGTGAGACCCAGTACTTC.